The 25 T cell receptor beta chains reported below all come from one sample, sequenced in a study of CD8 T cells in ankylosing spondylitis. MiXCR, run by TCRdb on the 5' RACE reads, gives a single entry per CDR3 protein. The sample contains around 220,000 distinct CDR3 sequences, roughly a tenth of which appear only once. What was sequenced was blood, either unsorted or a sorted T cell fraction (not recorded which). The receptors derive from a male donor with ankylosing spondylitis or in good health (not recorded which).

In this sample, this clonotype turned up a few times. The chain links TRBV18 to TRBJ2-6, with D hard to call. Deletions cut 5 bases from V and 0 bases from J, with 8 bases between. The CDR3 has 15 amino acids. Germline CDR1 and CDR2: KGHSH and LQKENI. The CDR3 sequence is CASSDRISGANVLTF. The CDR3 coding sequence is TGTGCCAGCTCAGATAGGATCTCTGGGGCCAACGTCCTGACTTTC.

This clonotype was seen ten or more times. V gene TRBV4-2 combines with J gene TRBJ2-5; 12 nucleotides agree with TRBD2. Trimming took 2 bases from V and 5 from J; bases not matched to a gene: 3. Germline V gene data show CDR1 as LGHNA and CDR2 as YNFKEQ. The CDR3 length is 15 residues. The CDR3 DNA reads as TGTGCCAGCAGCCAACTAGCGGGGGGGCTCGAGACCCAGTACTTC. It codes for CASSQLAGGLETQYF.

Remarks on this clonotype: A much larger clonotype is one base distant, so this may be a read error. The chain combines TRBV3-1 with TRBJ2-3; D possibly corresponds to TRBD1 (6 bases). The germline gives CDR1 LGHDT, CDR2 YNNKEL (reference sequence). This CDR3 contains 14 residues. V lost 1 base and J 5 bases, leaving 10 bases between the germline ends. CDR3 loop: CASSQGQDVDTQYF. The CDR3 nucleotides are TGTGCCAGCAGCCAAGGACAGGACGTAGATACGCAGTATTTT.

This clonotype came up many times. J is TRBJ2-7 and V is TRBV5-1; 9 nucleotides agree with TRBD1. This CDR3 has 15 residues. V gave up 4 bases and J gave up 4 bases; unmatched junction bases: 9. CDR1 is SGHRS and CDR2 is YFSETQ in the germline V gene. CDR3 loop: CASSTQQGAKYEQYF. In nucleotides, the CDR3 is TGCGCCAGCAGCACCCAACAGGGGGCGAAATACGAGCAGTACTTC.

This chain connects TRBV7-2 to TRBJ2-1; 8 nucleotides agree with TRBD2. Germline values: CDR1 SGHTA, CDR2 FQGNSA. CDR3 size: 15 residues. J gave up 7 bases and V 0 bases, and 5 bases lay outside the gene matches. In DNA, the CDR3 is TGTGCCAGCAGCTTAGCGTCCGGGACTAGGAATGAGCAGTTCTTC. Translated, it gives CASSLASGTRNEQFF.

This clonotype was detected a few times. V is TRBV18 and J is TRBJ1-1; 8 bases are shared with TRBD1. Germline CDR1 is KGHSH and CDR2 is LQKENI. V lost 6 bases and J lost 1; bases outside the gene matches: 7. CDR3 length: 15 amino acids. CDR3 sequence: CASSQDTGGNTEAFF. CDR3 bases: TGTGCCAGCTCCCAGGACACAGGGGGGAACACTGAAGCTTTCTTT.

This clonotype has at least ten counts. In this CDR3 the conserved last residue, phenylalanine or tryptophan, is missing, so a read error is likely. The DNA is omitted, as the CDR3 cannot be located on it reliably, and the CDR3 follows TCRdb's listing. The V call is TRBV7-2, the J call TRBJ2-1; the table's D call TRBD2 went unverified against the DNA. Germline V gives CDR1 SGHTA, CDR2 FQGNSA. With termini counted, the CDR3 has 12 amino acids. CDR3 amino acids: CASRYGLADDPI.

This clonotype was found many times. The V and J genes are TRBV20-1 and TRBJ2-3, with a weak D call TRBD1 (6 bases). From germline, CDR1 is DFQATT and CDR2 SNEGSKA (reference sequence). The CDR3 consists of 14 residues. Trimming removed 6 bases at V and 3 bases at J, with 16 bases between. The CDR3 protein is CSARNRVWTDTQYF. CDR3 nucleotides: TGCAGTGCCCGAAACAGGGTATGGACAGATACGCAGTATTTT.

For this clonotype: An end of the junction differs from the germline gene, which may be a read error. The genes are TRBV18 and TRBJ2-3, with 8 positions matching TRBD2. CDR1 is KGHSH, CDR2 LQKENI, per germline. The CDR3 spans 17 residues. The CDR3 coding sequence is TGTGCCAGCTCACCTACCGGGACTAGTTTGAATTTGGATACGCACTATTTT. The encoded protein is CASSPTGTSLNLDTHYF.

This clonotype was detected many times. The CDR3 is CSPRQVSNTEAFF. The CDR3 DNA sequence: TGCAGCCCAAGACAGGTCTCTAACACTGAAGCTTTCTTT. This chain uses TRBV29-1 with TRBJ1-1, with D possibly being TRBD1 (6 bases). CDR1 SQVTM and CDR2 ANQGSEA come from the germline V gene. V was trimmed by 8 bases and J by 2 bases, leaving 15 bases between them. The CDR3 contains 13 residues.

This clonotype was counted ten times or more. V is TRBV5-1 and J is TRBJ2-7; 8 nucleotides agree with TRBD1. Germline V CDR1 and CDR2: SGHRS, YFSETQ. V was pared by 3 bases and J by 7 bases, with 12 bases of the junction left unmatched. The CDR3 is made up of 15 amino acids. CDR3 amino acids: CASSWGAGGSGEQYF. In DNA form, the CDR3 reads TGCGCCAGCAGCTGGGGAGCAGGGGGCTCCGGTGAGCAGTACTTC.

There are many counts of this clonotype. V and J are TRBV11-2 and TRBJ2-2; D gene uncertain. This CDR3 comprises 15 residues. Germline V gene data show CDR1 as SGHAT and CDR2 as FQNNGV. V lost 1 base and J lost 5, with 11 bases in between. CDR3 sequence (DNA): TGTGCCAGCAGCTTAGGACGACAAGGGACCGGGGAGCTGTTTTTT. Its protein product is CASSLGRQGTGELFF.

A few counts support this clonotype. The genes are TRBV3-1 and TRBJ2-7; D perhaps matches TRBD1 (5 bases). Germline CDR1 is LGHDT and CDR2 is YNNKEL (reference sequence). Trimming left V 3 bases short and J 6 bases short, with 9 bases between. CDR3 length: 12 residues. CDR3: CASSHRQTEQYF. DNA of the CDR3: TGTGCCAGCAGCCATCGACAGACCGAGCAGTACTTC.

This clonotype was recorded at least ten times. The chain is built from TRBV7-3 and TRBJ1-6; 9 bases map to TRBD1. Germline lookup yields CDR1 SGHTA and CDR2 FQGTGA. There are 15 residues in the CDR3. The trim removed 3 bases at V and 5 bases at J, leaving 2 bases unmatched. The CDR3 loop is CASSFTGGNNSPLHF. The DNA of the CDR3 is TGTGCCAGCAGCTTCACAGGGGGCAATAATTCACCCCTCCACTTT.

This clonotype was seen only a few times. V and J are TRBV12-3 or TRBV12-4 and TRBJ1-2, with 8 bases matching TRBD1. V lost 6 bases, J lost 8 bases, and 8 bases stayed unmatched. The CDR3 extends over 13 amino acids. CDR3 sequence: CASSLQGAFGYTF. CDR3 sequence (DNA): TGTGCCAGCAGCCTCCAGGGGGCGTTCGGCTACACCTTC.

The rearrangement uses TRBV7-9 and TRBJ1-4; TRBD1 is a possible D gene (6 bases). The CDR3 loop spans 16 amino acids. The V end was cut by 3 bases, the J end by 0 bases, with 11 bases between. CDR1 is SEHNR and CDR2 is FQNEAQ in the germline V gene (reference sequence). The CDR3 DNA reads TGTGCCAGCAGCTTGACGGGGGCGGCAACTAATGAAAAACTGTTTTTT. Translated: CASSLTGAATNEKLFF.

In DNA, the CDR3 is TGTGCCAGCAGCGAGTGGACTAGCGGGGGGTCGTACGGGGAGCTGTTTTTT. Amino acid sequence: CASSEWTSGGSYGELFF. The chain joins TRBV7-9 to TRBJ2-2, with 14 positions matching TRBD2. Unmatched junction bases numbered 9, after V lost 5 bases and J lost 7 bases. The CDR3 sequence is 17 residues long. Germline V gene sequence: CDR1 SEHNR, CDR2 FQNEAQ (reference sequence).

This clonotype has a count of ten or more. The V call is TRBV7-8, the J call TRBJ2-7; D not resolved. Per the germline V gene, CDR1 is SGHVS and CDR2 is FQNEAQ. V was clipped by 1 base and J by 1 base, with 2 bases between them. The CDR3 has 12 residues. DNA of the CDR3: TGTGCCAGCAGCTTAGTTTCCTACGAGCAGTACTTC. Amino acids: CASSLVSYEQYF.

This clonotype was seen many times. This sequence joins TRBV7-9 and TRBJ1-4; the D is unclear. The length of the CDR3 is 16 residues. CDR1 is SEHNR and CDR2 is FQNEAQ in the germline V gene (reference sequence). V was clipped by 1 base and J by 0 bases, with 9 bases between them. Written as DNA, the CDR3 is TGTGCCAGCAGCTTAGTAGAACCCACAACTAATGAAAAACTGTTTTTT. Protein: CASSLVEPTTNEKLFF.

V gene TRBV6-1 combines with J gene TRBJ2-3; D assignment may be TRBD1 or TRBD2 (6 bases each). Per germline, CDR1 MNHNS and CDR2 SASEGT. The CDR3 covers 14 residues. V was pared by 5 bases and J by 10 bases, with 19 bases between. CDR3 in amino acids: CASSQRALGGPQYF. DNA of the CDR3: TGTGCCAGCAGTCAACGCGCCCTGGGGGGCCCGCAGTATTTT.

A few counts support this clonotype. CDR3 protein: CASSETSRGETQYF. In DNA, the CDR3 is TGCGCCAGCAGCGAAACCTCCAGGGGGGAGACCCAGTACTTC. This sequence joins TRBV5-1 and TRBJ2-5; 7 nucleotides line up with TRBD1. Germline CDR1 SGHRS, CDR2 YFSETQ. V shed 4 bases and J 5 bases; nucleotides not matched to a gene: 8. The CDR3 runs to 14 residues.

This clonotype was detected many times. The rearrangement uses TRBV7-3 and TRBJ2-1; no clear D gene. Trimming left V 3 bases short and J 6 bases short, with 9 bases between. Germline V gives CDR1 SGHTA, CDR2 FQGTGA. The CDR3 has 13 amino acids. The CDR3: CASSFGPANEQFF. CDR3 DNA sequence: TGTGCCAGCAGCTTCGGTCCGGCCAATGAGCAGTTCTTC.

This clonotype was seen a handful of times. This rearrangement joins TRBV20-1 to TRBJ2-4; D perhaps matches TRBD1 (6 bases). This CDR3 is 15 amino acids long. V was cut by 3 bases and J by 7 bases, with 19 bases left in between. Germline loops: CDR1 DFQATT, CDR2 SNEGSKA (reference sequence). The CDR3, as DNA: TGCAGTGCTAGTAGAGGACAGAGAAATCCCAACATTCAGTACTTC. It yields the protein CSASRGQRNPNIQYF.

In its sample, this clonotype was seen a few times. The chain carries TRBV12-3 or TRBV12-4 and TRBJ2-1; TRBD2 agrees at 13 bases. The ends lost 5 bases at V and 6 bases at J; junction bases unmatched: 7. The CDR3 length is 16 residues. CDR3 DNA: TGTGCCAGCAGTGCAACTAGCGGGGGGGCCCGCAATGAGCAGTTCTTC. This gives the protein CASSATSGGARNEQFF.

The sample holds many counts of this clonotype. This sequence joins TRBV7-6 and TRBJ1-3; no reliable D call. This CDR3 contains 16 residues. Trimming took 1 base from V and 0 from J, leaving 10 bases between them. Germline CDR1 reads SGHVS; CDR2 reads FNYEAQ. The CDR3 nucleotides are TGTGCCAGCAGCTTAGGTCACTCTGGCTCTGGAAACACCATATATTTT. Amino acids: CASSLGHSGSGNTIYF.